This paragraph reports one TCR beta chain. The data were taken from a study of cytotoxic CD8 clonotypes in ibrutinib-treated CLL. Sequencing used immunoSEQ multiplex PCR; TCRdb keeps in-frame clones, though not all of them. Of about 24,000 clones detected, about 78% appear once; the ten largest clones hold roughly 9.5%. After removal of 0 bases from V and 4 bases from J, the junction contained 8 bases not matched to a gene. The CDR3 covers 17 residues. Germline CDR1 and CDR2: SGHDT and YYEEEE. Material: PBMCs, obtained before ibrutinib treatment. This TCR came from a human donor with chronic lymphocytic leukemia. V is TRBV5-6 and J is TRBJ2-3, with 10 bases fitting TRBD2. CDR3 coding DNA: TGTGCCAGCAGCTTGGCGTCTAGCGGGAGTTCCGCAGATACGCAGTATTTT. Residues: CASSLASSGSSADTQYF. The full variable domain, rest sourced from reference TRBV5-6 and TRBJ2-3, is DAGVTQSPTHLIKTRGQQVTLRCSPKSGHDTVSWYQQALGQGPQFIFQYYEEEERQRGNFPDRFSGHQFPNYSSELNVNALLLGDSALYLCASSLASSGSSADTQYFGPGTRLTVL.